Shown below are 5 T cell receptor beta chains from a single sample sequenced in a study of blood T cell repertoires in COVID-19. Data came from immunoSEQ multiplex PCR; TCRdb stores just in-frame clones and leaves some out. The sample holds roughly 430,000 clones; 70% to 90% are singletons and the top ten take 2% to 2.5%. Source material: PBMCs or T cells enriched from blood (not recorded which). Receptors were obtained from a middle-aged woman with acute COVID-19.

This chain uses TRBV2 with TRBJ2-1; 10 bases match TRBD1. CDR3 size: 20 residues. The germline V gene has CDR1 SNHLY and CDR2 FYNNEI. The ends lost 0 bases at V and 0 bases at J; junction bases unmatched: 11. CDR3 region: CASSEAPGTGVSRSYNEQFF. CDR3 coding DNA: TGTGCCAGCAGTGAAGCGCCCGGGACAGGGGTCTCGCGCTCCTACAATGAGCAGTTCTTC.

This clone was seen a handful of times. The genes are TRBV19 and TRBJ1-5; no firm D call. The CDR3 loop spans 15 amino acids. V lost 8 bases and J 4 bases, leaving 18 bases between the germline ends. The germline V gene has CDR1 LNHDA and CDR2 SQIVND (reference sequence). The CDR3 region is CASALVGEENQPQHF. The CDR3 DNA reads TGTGCCAGTGCCCTGGTCGGGGAGGAGAATCAGCCCCAGCATTTT. The variable domain in full, with the rest retrieved from reference TRBV19 and TRBJ1-5, is DGGITQSPKYLFRKEGQNVTLSCEQNLNHDAMYWYRQDPGQGLRLIYYSQIVNDFQKGDIAEGYSVSREKKESFPLTVTSAQKNPTAFYLCASALVGEENQPQHFGDGTRLSIL.

Only a few counts were recorded for this clone. V usage is TRBV19 and J usage is TRBJ1-5, with D possibly TRBD1 on 5 matching bases. The CDR3 is 15 residues long. The V end lost 5 bases, the J end lost 0 bases, and 11 bases lay between the germline ends. Germline loops: CDR1 LNHDA, CDR2 SQIVND (reference sequence). CDR3 coding DNA: TGTGCCAGTAGTGTGGACACGCCTAGCAATCAGCCCCAGCATTTT. It yields the protein CASSVDTPSNQPQHF.

CDR3 sequence reads: CASSAQGEKGSPLHF. CDR3 nucleotides: TGCGCCAGCAGCGCTCAGGGGGAGAAGGGTTCACCCCTCCACTTT. V usage is TRBV5-1 and J usage is TRBJ1-6; TRBD1 agrees at 7 bases. The CDR3 length is 15 residues. The V and J ends lost 4 bases and 9 bases, in that order; junction bases with no gene match: 10. CDR1 SGHRS and CDR2 YFSETQ come from the germline V gene.

V usage is TRBV4-1 and J usage is TRBJ1-2; tentatively, D is TRBD1 (5 bases). The CDR3 runs 16 residues. V lost 4 bases and J lost 7, with 22 bases in between. The germline V gene has CDR1 MGHRA and CDR2 YSYEKL. CDR3 bases: TGCGCCAGCAGCCGGGGGGACGGGGCAGGGAGTATTGGCTACACCTTC. Translated, it gives CASSRGDGAGSIGYTF.